The clone carrying this T cell receptor beta chain was recorded at least ten times. Cohort placement rested on clinical history that participants reported themselves. Assay: immunoSEQ multiplex PCR; the TCRdb copy retains only in-frame clones and omits some. The sample yields a few hundred thousand clones, roughly nine tenths seen once. The sample is drawn from a study of blood T cell repertoires in COVID-19. Per germline, CDR1 LNHDA and CDR2 SQIVND (reference sequence). There are 16 residues in the CDR3. V was pared by 6 bases and J by 3 bases, with 18 bases between. V gene TRBV19 combines with J gene TRBJ1-5; D perhaps matches TRBD1 (6 bases). Source material: PBMCs or T cells enriched from blood (not recorded which). This receptor was obtained from a woman aged 25 to 45 who had recovered from COVID-19. The CDR3 reads CASRTIRQAPNQPQHF. The CDR3 DNA reads TGTGCCAGTAGGACAATTAGACAGGCTCCCAATCAGCCCCAGCATTTT.